This TCR beta chain was observed in a study of blood T cell dynamics during melanoma immunotherapy. Looking at the study overall: Metastatic melanoma patients received first-line pembrolizumab or nivolumab plus ipilimumab.

Documented time point: pre-treatment baseline. Samples come from before therapy and from week 3 after the first blockade cycle. Response was assessed by RECIST 1.1 at 12 weeks, except a couple of rapid progressors. This CDR3 spans 16 amino acids. The germline V gene has CDR1 LNHDA and CDR2 SQIVND (reference sequence). With V trimmed by 5 bases and J by 1 base, 6 bases remained unmatched. Each bulk PBMC sample had about 350 ng DNA loaded. Some clones are missing from TCRdb's copy, which holds only in-frame ones; the method was immunoSEQ multiplex PCR. The profile shows 3,500 to 5,000 clones, 80% to 90% of them singletons.

The specimen was blood, collected from a patient treated with checkpoint blockade. This clonotype was sampled from a human donor with melanoma. The chain carries TRBV19 and TRBJ2-4, with 9 bases matching TRBD1. For the CDR3, the DNA is TGTGCCAGTAGTTTAACAGGGGGCTTTGCCAAAAACATTCAGTACTTC. Its translation is CASSLTGGFAKNIQYF.